The clone carrying this T cell receptor beta chain was picked up a small number of times. What it binds is unknown. The data originate from a study of T-cell memory formation after mild COVID-19. In the study overall: Largely donor-specific sequence clusters came from a couple of donors.

Barcoded TCR alpha and TCR beta cDNA libraries with UMIs came from 5'RACE using constant-segment primers. TCRdb re-derived calls from the 5' RACE reads in MiXCR, one entry per CDR3 protein. The sample records 200,000 to 300,000 distinct CDR3 sequences, 16% being singletons. Study-level points and caveats: Among contracting clones, CD4+ were mainly CM/EM and CD8+ enriched in EMRA.

V shed 0 bases and J shed 5 bases, with 11 bases lying between them. Germline loops: CDR1 LGHNA, CDR2 YNFKEQ. The CDR3 has 15 residues. This sequence was found in a man aged 18-30 years who had mild COVID-19 (a few samples of this study predate the infection). Cell type and time point are not known. The sample taken for sequencing was PBMCs or a T cell subset sorted from them (not recorded which). J is TRBJ1-5 and V is TRBV4-2; a weak D match, TRBD1 (6 bases). Here the CDR3 reads CASSQEMGGDQPQHF. The CDR3 nucleotides are TGTGCCAGCAGCCAAGAGATGGGGGGCGATCAGCCCCAGCATTTT.